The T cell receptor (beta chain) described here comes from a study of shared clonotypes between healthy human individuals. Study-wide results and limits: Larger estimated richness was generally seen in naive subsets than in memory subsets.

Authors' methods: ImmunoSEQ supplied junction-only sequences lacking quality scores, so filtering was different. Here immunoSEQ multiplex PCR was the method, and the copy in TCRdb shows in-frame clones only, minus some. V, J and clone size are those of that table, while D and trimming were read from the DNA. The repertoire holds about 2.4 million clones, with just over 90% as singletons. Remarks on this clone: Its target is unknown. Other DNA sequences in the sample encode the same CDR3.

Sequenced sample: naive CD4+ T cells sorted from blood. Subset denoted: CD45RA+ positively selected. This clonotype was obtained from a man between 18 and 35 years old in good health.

CDR3 loop: CASSYSSETQYF. The CDR3 DNA reads as TGTGCCAGCAGTTACTCGAGTGAGACCCAGTACTTC. This rearrangement joins TRBV6-6 to TRBJ2-5, with D unclear. The V gene's germline CDR1 is MNHNY and CDR2 SVGAGI (reference sequence). This CDR3 spans 12 amino acids. V dropped 0 bases and J dropped 5 bases, with 4 bases sitting between them.